What follows are 12 T cell receptor beta chains derived from one specimen sequenced in a study of T-cell memory formation after mild COVID-19. TCRdb re-derived calls from the 5' RACE reads in MiXCR, one entry per CDR3 protein. The data hold about 39,000 distinct CDR3 sequences, with 6% to 7.5% observed a single time. The sample was PBMCs or a T cell subset sorted from them (not recorded which). These receptors all come from an adult who had mild COVID-19 (a few samples of this study predate the infection). Cell type and time point are not known.

The V call is TRBV19, the J call TRBJ2-7; D remains ambiguous. The CDR3 length is 14 residues. The V gene's germline CDR1 is LNHDA and CDR2 SQIVND (reference sequence). V gave up 6 bases and J gave up 3 bases, with 15 bases separating them. The CDR3 DNA reads TGTGCCAGTAGCCCACGGACCGGATACTACGAGCAGTACTTC. This translates into CASSPRTGYYEQYF.

This clonotype was seen a few times. The chain recombines TRBV7-9 with TRBJ2-2, with a possible D match to TRBD1 (5 bases). Germline CDR1 SEHNR, CDR2 FQNEAQ (reference sequence). V was pared by 4 bases and J by 1 base, with 16 bases between. CDR3 length equals 17 residues. CDR3 residues: CASSSLSTGKNTGELFF. DNA for the CDR3: TGTGCCAGCAGCTCATTGAGTACAGGCAAGAACACCGGGGAGCTGTTTTTT.

This clonotype showed up many times. The chain couples TRBV5-1 to TRBJ1-4, with TRBD1 identical over 7 bases. Germline lookup yields CDR1 SGHRS and CDR2 YFSETQ. This CDR3 is built from 18 residues. The V and J ends lost 2 bases and 0 bases, in that order; junction bases with no gene match: 10. The DNA for the CDR3 is TGCGCCAGCAGCTTAGAGAGACAGGGAAGAACAACTAATGAAAAACTGTTTTTT. Protein: CASSLERQGRTTNEKLFF. Together with reference TRBV5-1 and TRBJ1-4, the CDR3 gives the full variable domain: KAGVTQTPRYLIKTRGQQVTLSCSPISGHRSVSWYQQTPGQGLQFLFEYFSETQRNKGNFPGRFSGRQFSNSRSEMNVSTLELGDSALYLCASSLERQGRTTNEKLFFGSGTQLSVL.

In this sample, this clonotype turned up a few times. The chain recombines TRBV6-1 with TRBJ2-1; tentative D call: TRBD2 (5 bases). V lost 5 bases, J lost 4 bases, and 18 bases lay in between. The length of the CDR3 is 16 residues. Germline assignment: CDR1 MNHNS and CDR2 SASEGT. CDR3 coding DNA: TGTGCCAGCAGTAACATTGGGTCCAAGCGGTACAATGAGCAGTTCTTC. Its translation is CASSNIGSKRYNEQFF.

The chain is built from TRBV2 and TRBJ1-1, with 7 bases identical to TRBD1. Germline lookup yields CDR1 SNHLY and CDR2 FYNNEI. The CDR3 length is 14 residues. Trimming removed 5 bases from V and 11 bases from J; junction bases left unmatched: 14. CDR3 sequence (DNA): TGTGCCAGCAGTCTTACAGGGGTGACACCCGCCGCTTTCTTT. Its protein product is CASSLTGVTPAAFF.

This clonotype has at least ten counts. The V and J genes are TRBV5-1 and TRBJ2-1; TRBD2 aligns across 9 bases. Germline CDR1 reads SGHRS; CDR2 reads YFSETQ. Trimming took 4 bases from V and 9 from J; bases not matched to a gene: 5. This CDR3 is 13 amino acids long. The CDR3 sequence is CASSKGLALEQFF. Here the CDR3 DNA reads TGCGCCAGCAGCAAAGGACTAGCGCTTGAGCAGTTCTTC.

In this sample, this clonotype turned up a few times. V usage is TRBV6-6 and J usage is TRBJ1-6; D not certain. CDR1 and CDR2 from the germline V gene are MNHNY and SVGAGI (reference sequence). The CDR3 loop spans 15 amino acids. V was trimmed by 2 bases and J by 0 bases, leaving 5 bases between them. The CDR3 spells CASSYDPSYNSPLHF. The CDR3 DNA sequence: TGTGCCAGCAGTTACGATCCCTCCTATAATTCACCCCTCCACTTT.

This clonotype was observed many times. The chain has TRBV7-9 and TRBJ2-1; D ambiguous. Per the germline V gene, CDR1 is SEHNR and CDR2 is FQNEAQ (reference sequence). Trimming took 5 bases from V and 9 from J, leaving 20 bases between them. The CDR3 is made up of 15 amino acids. In nucleotides, the CDR3 is TGTGCCAGCAGCCCAATGGGCTCACCAGTCATTGAGCAGTTCTTC. Its translation is CASSPMGSPVIEQFF. The full variable domain, rest sourced from reference TRBV7-9 and TRBJ2-1, is DTGVSQNPRHKITKRGQNVTFRCDPISEHNRLYWYRQTLGQGPEFLTYFQNEAQLEKSRLLSDRFSAERPKGSFSTLEIQRTEQGDSAMYLCASSPMGSPVIEQFFGPGTRLTVL.

Comment on this clonotype: A read error is possible here, since a much larger clone lies one base away. This rearrangement joins TRBV13 to TRBJ1-1; D uncertain. CDR1 is PRHDT and CDR2 is FYEKMQ in the germline V gene (reference sequence). The CDR3 is 13 residues long. The CDR3 spells CSSSLSQITEAFF. The CDR3 nucleotides read TGTTCCAGCAGCTTATCACAGATAACTGAAGCTTTCTTT.

The table lists this clonotype with a few counts. V is TRBV18 and J is TRBJ1-1; no definite D call. V lost 6 bases to trimming and J lost 1 base, with 12 bases between them. CDR1 is KGHSH and CDR2 is LQKENI in the germline V gene. This CDR3 region has 14 residues. The CDR3 bases are TGTGCCAGCTCCCCTATGGACGGGAACACTGAAGCTTTCTTT. Translating it yields CASSPMDGNTEAFF.

This clonotype was counted many times. V is TRBV24-1 and J is TRBJ2-2; D perhaps matches TRBD1 (6 bases). The CDR3 totals 15 residues. Germline lookup yields CDR1 KGHDR and CDR2 SFDVKD. The V end lost 2 bases, the J end lost 5 bases, and 11 bases lay between the germline ends. The CDR3 reads CATSDSHRVTGELFF. In nucleotides, the CDR3 is TGTGCCACCAGTGATTCACACAGGGTTACCGGGGAGCTGTTTTTT.

This clonotype was counted many times. The V gene is TRBV18, the J gene TRBJ2-1; tentative D call: TRBD2 (6 bases). V gave up 3 bases and J gave up 1 base, with 10 bases separating them. Germline CDR1 reads KGHSH; CDR2 reads LQKENI. This CDR3 is 15 amino acids long. CDR3 in amino acids: CASSPGGASYNEQFF. The CDR3, as DNA: TGTGCCAGCTCACCGGGCGGGGCGTCCTACAATGAGCAGTTCTTC.